This T cell receptor beta chain was captured by sequencing in a study of blood T cell repertoires in COVID-19. TCRdb's copy holds only in-frame clones and misses some; the assay was immunoSEQ multiplex PCR. The data show 330,000 or so clones, more than 70% seen once. The sequence came from a woman aged 60 to 75 with COVID-19, enrolled during active disease. The specimen was peripheral blood.

The CDR3 DNA follows: TGTGCCAGCAGTTTCTCCCCGGGGACAAGCCAAGAGGGGTTTAACTATGGCTACACCTTC. It encodes CASSFSPGTSQEGFNYGYTF. The chain recombines TRBV28 with TRBJ1-2, with D perhaps TRBD1 (6 bases). The germline V and J ends were trimmed by 3 bases and 1 base, with 27 bases remaining between them. The length of the CDR3 is 20 residues. Looked up from germline, CDR1 is MDHEN and CDR2 is SYDVKM.